This TCR beta chain came from a study of response to subunit inactivated influenza vaccine. Findings and caveats of the study: Each seasonal flu vaccination may recruit only limited new T cells, authors suggested.

This clonotype has a count of ten or more. Its antigen remains unknown. There are 16 residues in the CDR3. V dropped 0 bases and J dropped 0 bases, with 10 bases sitting between them. The germline V gene has CDR1 LGHNA and CDR2 YSLEER. MiXCR was run by TCRdb on the RT-PCR reads, yielding one entry per CDR3 protein. The profile covers a few hundred thousand distinct CDR3 sequences, with 12% to 15% appearing a single time and around 10% taken by the ten largest. The chain couples TRBV4-3 to TRBJ2-3, with a tentative D call TRBD1 (6 bases). The specimen was PBMCs from blood, collected 11 to 12 days after vaccination. This clonotype was sampled from a man aged 50 or older who received an inactivated influenza vaccine. The CDR3 loop reads CASSQDMGASTDTQYF. The CDR3 DNA follows: TGCGCCAGCAGCCAAGATATGGGGGCCAGCACAGATACGCAGTATTTT.